This TCR beta chain derives from a study of beta chain features in type 1 diabetes (dated by TCRdb to the late 2010s). Background for the entire study: Mean age, gender distribution, total cell number and subset yield were not different between patients and healthy donors. A total of over 95,000,000 sorted cells were examined across all samples, and RNA yield correlated strongly with the number of cells per subset. In the study, TCRB repertoires of sorted circulating CD4+ T cell subsets from recently diagnosed type 1 diabetes patients were compared with those of matched healthy donors. Regulatory and stem cell-like memory subsets were obtained from only 8 patients and about 8 healthy donors, while naive and central memory subsets were obtained from all 28 donors. Beyond this particular receptor, the publication reports: At VDJ recombination sites, type 1 diabetes patients had fewer insertions and more deleted nucleotides, which implies abnormalities in thymic rearrangement. The naive, central memory and regulatory TCRB repertoires appeared to resemble one another more closely among patients than among healthy donors. Sequencing cDNA rather than genomic DNA could over-represent highly expressing activated cells, although activation and CD3 levels did not differ between groups. A moderate but significant shortening of TCRB CDR3 length was observed in type 1 diabetes patients in all four CD4+ subsets. PCR may preferentially amplify shorter templates, but because patient and control samples were amplified and corrected together, any resulting skew would affect both groups equally. Only small numbers of individuals were included in the HLA sub-analyses, which left unresolved whether HLA type had any influence on TCRB rearrangement.

Notes on this clone: Which antigen it targets is not known. Per-base qualities were not stored, and no clone one base away is much larger.

CDR1 SQVTM and CDR2 ANQGSEA were looked up in the germline V gene. The CDR3 has 14 amino acids, counting the end cysteine and phenylalanine. The CDR3 DNA has 42 bases and is translated from base 1. V is cut back by 4 bases and J by 3 bases, with 5 bases in the junction unmatched. From each donor, a single peripheral blood sample of approximately 120 mL on average was drawn into heparinised tubes. Using a panel that included CD45RO, CCR7, CD25, CD127, CD95 and CD27, naive, central memory, regulatory and stem cell-like memory CD4+ T cells were sorted on a BD FACSAria II. Every sorted population had a purity above 95%. PBMCs were isolated right away by Lymphoprep density gradient centrifugation and were stained directly, without culture. To minimize batch effects, samples were stained and sorted in pairs, one healthy donor with one patient per experiment. The entire amount of isolated RNA was reverse transcribed using the High Capacity cDNA Reverse Transcription Kit, so the sequenced TCRB transcripts were expressed ones. Naive, central memory and regulatory T cell samples underwent deep immunoSEQ sequencing, averaging about 3.3 million total reads per sample. Sorted cells were lysed in RLT buffer and RNA was extracted with DNase-treated RNeasy Micro or Mini kits, depending on cell number. To prevent cross-contamination, each cell subset was processed individually, whereas patient and healthy donor samples were processed jointly. Using the immunoSEQ multiplex PCR, TCRB sequences were amplified from cDNA into 87-bp fragments spanning the CDR3 region. Amplicons were sequenced on the Illumina HiSeq platform. The original pipeline was this. Synthetic template baselines were used to correct PCR bias computationally, reads within Hamming distance 2 were collapsed, and singletons that could not be merged were discarded. Reads were aligned against IMGT to assign V, D and J genes, CDR3 length and insertions or deletions at six rearrangement sites. Within each subset, clonotype counts were normalized to the number of sorted cells before true diversity and Gini coefficients were calculated with the tcR R package. The overlap coefficient, calculated on TCRB nucleotide sequences, was used to quantify repertoire sharing. Out-of-frame TCRB sequences from naive cells were analyzed to stand in for the pre-selection repertoire. Not all clones reach the TCRdb copy of this immuneACCESS table, which keeps in-frame sequences only. Checked studies attribute under half of the gap to unresolved V genes and leave the rest unexplained. V, J and clone size reflect that table, while D and trimming were determined from the DNA. The sample table lists around 260,000 clones, around 24% of them with a count of one. Over 0.01% of the sample rests with the top ten.

This receptor chain uses TRBV29-1 and TRBJ1-2, and 10 bases in between align with TRBD1. Sequences were obtained from naive CD4+ T cells from blood. This specimen's cell subset or site label, per the study, means: true naive CD4+ T cells. This receptor was identified in a woman in her twenties or thirties with type 1 diabetes. CDR3 sequence: CSVGRDRGYYGYTF. Read as DNA, the sequence is TGCAGCGTTGGAAGGGACAGGGGTTACTATGGCTACACCTTC.